This T cell receptor beta chain originates from a study of T cell changes during pregnancy in multiple sclerosis. Only in-frame clones appear in the TCRdb table, and some are missing; sequencing was by immunoSEQ multiplex PCR. The sample contains roughly 87,000 clones, 90% to 95% of which appear only once. The CDR3 has 14 amino acids. Germline values: CDR1 MNHNY, CDR2 SVGAGI (reference sequence). Trimming cost V 5 bases and J 4 bases, with 11 bases left between them. This receptor was identified in a female donor in good health, serving as a control in a pregnancy study. Some clones in this sample may be carry-over from other donors' samples. The gene calls are TRBV6-6 and TRBJ2-2, with D possibly matching TRBD2 (6 bases). Sample: PBMCs, taken in the first trimester of pregnancy. The CDR3 bases are TGTGCCAGCAGTATGGGACTCTCCACCGGGGAGCTGTTTTTT. This gives the protein CASSMGLSTGELFF.